A selection of T cell receptor beta chains follows, all from one sample in a study of blood T cell repertoires in COVID-19. Measured with immunoSEQ multiplex PCR; TCRdb has only the in-frame clones, and not every one. The repertoire holds under 95,000 clones, about nine tenths seen once, with 2.6% in the top ten. Sequenced: peripheral blood. Source of these receptors: a man in his fifties with COVID-19, enrolled during active disease. Each CDR3 is given with its conserved first and last residue. A D gene is named only where the DNA matches it firmly. A clone size is listed for some rows: how often the clone was seen (once, few, many), or a class if it is expanded.

v_call: TRBV27
j_call: TRBJ2-1
clone_size: few
d_call: .
cdr3_aa: CASAPRAGGDYNEQFF
cdr3_nt: TGTGCCAGCGCCCCCCGGGCGGGCGGGGACTACAATGAGCAGTTCTTC

v_call: TRBV7-9
j_call: TRBJ2-2
clone_size: .
d_call: TRBD1
cdr3_aa: CASRPGLRTGVTGELFF
cdr3_nt: TGTGCCAGCAGGCCGGGGTTGCGGACAGGGGTCACCGGGGAGCTGTTTTTT

v_call: TRBV28
j_call: TRBJ1-5
clone_size: .
d_call: TRBD1
cdr3_aa: CASSPTGTNRPQHF
cdr3_nt: TGTGCCAGCAGTCCGACAGGGACCAATCGGCCCCAGCATTTT

v_call: TRBV18
j_call: TRBJ1-1
clone_size: .
d_call: .
cdr3_aa: CASSPPRAGNTEAFF
cdr3_nt: TGTGCCAGCTCCCCCCCCAGGGCAGGGAACACTGAAGCTTTCTTT

v_call: TRBV4-1
j_call: TRBJ2-7
clone_size: .
d_call: .
cdr3_aa: CASSQASGSSYEQYF
cdr3_nt: TGCGCCAGCAGCCAAGCTTCAGGGTCTTCCTACGAGCAGTACTTC

v_call: TRBV12-3/TRBV12-4
j_call: TRBJ1-1
clone_size: once
d_call: .
cdr3_aa: CASSLGQIAFF
cdr3_nt: TGTGCCAGCAGTTTGGGCCAGATAGCTTTCTTT

v_call: TRBV7-9
j_call: TRBJ1-1
clone_size: few
d_call: .
cdr3_aa: CASSLLGRMNTEAFF
cdr3_nt: TGTGCCAGCAGCTTATTGGGCCGAATGAACACTGAAGCTTTCTTT

v_call: TRBV6-5
j_call: TRBJ2-5
clone_size: .
d_call: TRBD2
cdr3_aa: CASTVTSGQETQYF
cdr3_nt: TGTGCCAGCACGGTGACTAGCGGGCAAGAGACCCAGTACTTC

v_call: TRBV5-5
j_call: TRBJ2-2
clone_size: .
d_call: .
cdr3_aa: CASSGGSDTGELFF
cdr3_nt: TGTGCCAGCAGCGGAGGGAGTGACACCGGGGAGCTGTTTTTT

v_call: TRBV7-8
j_call: TRBJ1-2
clone_size: .
d_call: .
cdr3_aa: CASSQGQYYGYTF
cdr3_nt: TGTGCCAGCAGCCAGGGACAATACTATGGCTACACCTTC